Each of the 14 T cell receptor beta chains below was sequenced from the same sample in a study of T cell repertoires in cytomegalovirus infection. No antigen is known for these receptors. TCRdb re-called the reads through MiXCR, storing one row per CDR3 protein. The sample lists 750,000 to 900,000 distinct CDR3 sequences; roughly 28% were seen once. This material consisted of cultured CD8+ T cells from PBMCs, taken from culture after CMV antigen stimulation. The receptor source for this set is a human donor in good health (CMV status not recorded). Some clones in this sample may be carry-over from other donors' samples.

The V and J genes are TRBV6-6 and TRBJ2-5; TRBD2 agrees at 12 bases. The CDR3 has 17 residues. V trimming: 4 bases; J trimming: 1 base; junction bases outside the gene matches: 7. Germline CDR1 and CDR2: MNHNY and SVGAGI (reference sequence). Here the CDR3 reads CASSFPTSGGVQETQYF. The CDR3 DNA is TGTGCCAGCAGTTTCCCGACTAGCGGGGGAGTCCAAGAGACCCAGTACTTC.

V and J are TRBV27 and TRBJ1-6; a possible D gene is TRBD1 (5 bases). The CDR3 runs 14 residues. Per germline, CDR1 MNHEY and CDR2 SMNVEV (reference sequence). V lost 3 bases, J lost 4 bases, and 7 bases lay in between. CDR3 sequence: CASSFGTYNSPLHF. CDR3 bases: TGTGCCAGCAGTTTTGGGACGTATAATTCACCCCTCCACTTT.

The chain couples TRBV2 to TRBJ1-2; no firm D call. Trimming removed 3 bases at V and 1 base at J, with 15 bases between. Germline V gives CDR1 SNHLY, CDR2 FYNNEI. The length of the CDR3 is 16 residues. In nucleotides, the CDR3 is TGTGCCAGCAGTGACCCGGGGTTCGGAATTAACTATGGCTACACCTTC. Translation gives CASSDPGFGINYGYTF.

The V gene is TRBV6-1, the J gene TRBJ1-5, with TRBD1 as a possible D gene (6 bases). The CDR3 has 16 amino acids. V was clipped by 6 bases and J by 2 bases, with 17 bases between them. CDR1 and CDR2 from the germline V gene are MNHNS and SASEGT. Written as DNA, the CDR3 is TGTGCCAGCAGGGAGCCACAGGGTAGAGGCAATCAGCCCCAGCATTTT. Amino acid sequence: CASREPQGRGNQPQHF.

The chain employs TRBV12-3 or TRBV12-4 and TRBJ2-3, with D tentatively TRBD2 (6 bases). The CDR3 has 14 amino acids. V lost 6 bases and J 1 base, leaving 11 bases between the germline ends. The CDR3 here is CASSAGTRTDTQYF. The CDR3 DNA sequence: TGTGCCAGCAGCGCCGGGACTCGCACAGATACGCAGTATTTT.

The chain joins TRBV19 to TRBJ1-2; D not certain. The germline V gene has CDR1 LNHDA and CDR2 SQIVND (reference sequence). The CDR3 runs 12 residues. V was clipped by 3 bases and J by 9 bases, with 11 bases between them. The CDR3, as DNA: TGTGCCAGTAGTATGGGAAGGGCGCGCTACACCTTC. Translation gives CASSMGRARYTF.

The sample holds many counts of this clonotype. The V gene is TRBV28, the J gene TRBJ2-1, with TRBD1 as a possible D gene (6 bases). Trimming took off 3 bases at V and 8 bases at J, with 8 bases between the two ends. Germline values: CDR1 MDHEN, CDR2 SYDVKM. The CDR3 runs to 12 residues. CDR3: CASSFPGDEQFF. The CDR3, as DNA: TGTGCCAGCAGTTTCCCAGGGGATGAGCAGTTCTTC.

This clonotype was counted a few times. This chain uses TRBV24-1 with TRBJ2-1; D possibly corresponds to TRBD1 (6 bases). This CDR3 has 17 residues. The V gene lost 1 base and the J gene lost 8 bases, with 20 bases spanning the gap. Germline CDR1 and CDR2: KGHDR and SFDVKD. DNA for the CDR3: TGTGCCACCAGTGATTTAAACAGGGATGGCGGTGAGTATGAGCAGTTCTTC. Amino acids: CATSDLNRDGGEYEQFF.

Worth noting for this clonotype: The junction does not match germline at one end; this may be a read error. V usage is TRBV4-1 and J usage is TRBJ2-3, with TRBD2 matching 9 bases. Germline loops: CDR1 MGHRA, CDR2 YSYEKL. The length of the CDR3 is 16 residues. The CDR3 DNA sequence: TGTGCCAGCAGCCAAGATGAAGCGGGGGGCCTAGATACGCAGTATTTT. The encoded protein is CASSQDEAGGLDTQYF.

The V gene is TRBV27, the J gene TRBJ2-5; weak D call: TRBD1 (6 bases). This CDR3 has 17 residues. CDR1 and CDR2 (germline): MNHEY, SMNVEV (reference sequence). V was clipped by 2 bases and J by 4 bases, with 20 bases between them. DNA for the CDR3: TGTGCCAGCAGTTTACTTCCCCAGGGCGCAGGGGTAGAGACCCAGTACTTC. Its protein is CASSLLPQGAGVETQYF.

The J gene is TRBJ1-2, the V gene TRBV7-9, with 7 bases lining up with TRBD1. CDR1 and CDR2 from the germline V gene are SEHNR and FQNEAQ (reference sequence). The CDR3 is 17 amino acids. Germline trimming cut 0 bases from V and 1 base from J; bases unmatched to any gene: 8. The CDR3 DNA reads as TGTGCCAGCAGCTTAGCGGGGGGGACAGAGCTTAACTATGGCTACACCTTC. It specifies CASSLAGGTELNYGYTF.

To note about this clonotype: Its ends do not fully match the called genes, so a read error is possible. The chain employs TRBV29-1 and TRBJ1-1; 9 bases map to TRBD1. Germline CDR1 SQVTM, CDR2 ANQGSEA. This CDR3 is 13 amino acids long. The CDR3 is CSARDRVWGEAFF. In nucleotides, the CDR3 is TGTAGCGCCCGGGACAGGGTTTGGGGTGAAGCTTTCTTT.

This clonotype was observed many times. The chain couples TRBV11-1 to TRBJ2-1, with D hard to call. The CDR3 is made up of 14 amino acids. Germline V gene data show CDR1 as SGHAT and CDR2 as FQDESV (reference sequence). V was shortened by 2 bases and J by 3 bases, with 8 bases between the two germline ends. CDR3 nucleotide sequence: TGTGCCAGCAGCTTAAAAACAAGCTACAATGAGCAGTTCTTC. Protein product: CASSLKTSYNEQFF.

CDR3 bases: TGCAGTGCTTATTTACCCGAACGGGACAGGGACTCTGGAAACACCATATATTTT. It encodes CSAYLPERDRDSGNTIYF. This chain connects TRBV20-1 to TRBJ1-3, with TRBD1 identical over 9 bases. CDR1 and CDR2 (germline): DFQATT, SNEGSKA (reference sequence). CDR3 length: 18 residues. V dropped 5 bases and J dropped 0; count of bases not matched to a gene: 14.